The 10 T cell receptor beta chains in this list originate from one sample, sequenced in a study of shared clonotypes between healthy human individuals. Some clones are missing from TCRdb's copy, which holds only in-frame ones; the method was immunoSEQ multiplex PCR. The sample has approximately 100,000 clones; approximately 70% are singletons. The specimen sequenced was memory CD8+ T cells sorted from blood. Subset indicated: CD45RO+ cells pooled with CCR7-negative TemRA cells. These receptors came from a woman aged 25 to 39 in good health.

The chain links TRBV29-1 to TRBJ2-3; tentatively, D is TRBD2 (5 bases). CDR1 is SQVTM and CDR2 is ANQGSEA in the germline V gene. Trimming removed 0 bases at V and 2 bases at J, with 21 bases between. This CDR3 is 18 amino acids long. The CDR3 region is CSVEDPRLATNSTDTQYF. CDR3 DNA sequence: TGCAGCGTTGAAGATCCCAGGCTAGCTACTAATTCCACAGATACGCAGTATTTT.

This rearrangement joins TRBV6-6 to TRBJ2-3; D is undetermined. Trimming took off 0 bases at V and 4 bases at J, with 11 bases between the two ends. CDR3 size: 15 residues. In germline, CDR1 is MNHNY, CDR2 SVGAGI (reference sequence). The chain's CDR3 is CASSYSYRKADTQYF. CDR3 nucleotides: TGTGCCAGCAGTTACTCCTATCGGAAGGCAGATACGCAGTATTTT.

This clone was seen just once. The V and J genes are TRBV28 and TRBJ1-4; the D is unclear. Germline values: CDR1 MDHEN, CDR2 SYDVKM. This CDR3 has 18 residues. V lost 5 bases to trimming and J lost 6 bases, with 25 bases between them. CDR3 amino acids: CASSASSVLYEEDEKLFF. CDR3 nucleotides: TGTGCCAGCAGTGCCTCATCTGTATTGTACGAGGAGGATGAAAAACTGTTTTTT.

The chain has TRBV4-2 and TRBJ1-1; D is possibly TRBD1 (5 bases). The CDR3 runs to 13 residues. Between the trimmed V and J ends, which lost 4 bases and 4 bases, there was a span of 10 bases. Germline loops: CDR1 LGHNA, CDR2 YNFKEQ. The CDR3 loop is CASSLGAGTEAFF. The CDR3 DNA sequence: TGTGCCAGCAGCCTAGGGGCGGGCACTGAAGCTTTCTTT.

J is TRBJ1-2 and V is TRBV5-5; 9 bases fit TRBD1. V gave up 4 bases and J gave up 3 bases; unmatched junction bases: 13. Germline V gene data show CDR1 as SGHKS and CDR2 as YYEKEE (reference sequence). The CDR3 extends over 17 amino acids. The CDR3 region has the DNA TGTGCCAGCAGCCCGGAGGTGGGACAGGGAGGCGACTATGGCTACACCTTC. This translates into CASSPEVGQGGDYGYTF.

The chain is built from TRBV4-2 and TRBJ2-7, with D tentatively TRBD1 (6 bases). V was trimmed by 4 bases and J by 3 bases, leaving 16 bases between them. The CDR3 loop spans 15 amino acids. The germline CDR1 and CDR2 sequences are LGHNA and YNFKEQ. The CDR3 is CASSPDITTGYEQYF. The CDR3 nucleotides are TGTGCCAGCAGCCCGGACATAACGACAGGCTACGAGCAGTACTTC.

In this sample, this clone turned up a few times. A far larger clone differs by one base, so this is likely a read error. The CDR3 DNA reads TGTGCCAGTAGTATTTGGCAGGTGGGCAATCAGCCCCAGCATTTT. This translates into CASSIWQVGNQPQHF. The chain has TRBV19 and TRBJ1-5; no clear D gene. The V gene's germline CDR1 is LNHDA and CDR2 SQIVND (reference sequence). This CDR3 comprises 15 residues. Deletions cut 3 bases from V and 2 bases from J, with 11 bases between.

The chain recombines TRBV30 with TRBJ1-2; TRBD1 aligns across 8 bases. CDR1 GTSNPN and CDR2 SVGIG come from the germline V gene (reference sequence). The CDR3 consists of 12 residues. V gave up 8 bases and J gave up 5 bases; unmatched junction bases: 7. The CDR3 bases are TGTGCCCAATCCACAGGGGGATATGGCTACACCTTC. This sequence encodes CAQSTGGYGYTF.

The CDR3 reads CASSAEGTNTEAFF. CDR3 coding DNA: TGTGCCAGCAGTGCAGAGGGGACGAACACTGAAGCTTTCTTT. V usage is TRBV6-4 and J usage is TRBJ1-1; a possible D gene is TRBD1 (5 bases). Germline V CDR1 and CDR2: MRHNA, SNTAGT. The CDR3 contains 14 residues. V lost 4 bases, J lost 1 base, and 10 bases lay in between.

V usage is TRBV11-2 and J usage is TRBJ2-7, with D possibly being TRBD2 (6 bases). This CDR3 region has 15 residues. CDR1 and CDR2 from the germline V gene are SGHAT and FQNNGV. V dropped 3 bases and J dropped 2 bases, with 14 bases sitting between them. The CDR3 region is CASSFGSSGAYEQYF. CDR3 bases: TGTGCCAGCAGCTTTGGAAGTAGCGGCGCCTACGAGCAGTACTTC.